This TCR beta chain was captured by sequencing in a study of T cell clonality in common variable immunodeficiency. Ten or more counts support this clone. Its specificity is unknown. The read ends 3 residues shy of where the CDR3 ends; the end is completed using the germline J gene. Method: immunoSEQ multiplex PCR; TCRdb's copy keeps in-frame clones and lacks some. The record shows tens of thousands of clones for this sample, with no singletons present. Study outcomes and limitations: CVID subjects showed higher TCRbeta clonality than healthy controls.

The germline V gene has CDR1 DFQATT and CDR2 SNEGSKA (reference sequence). V lost 1 base and J 0 bases, leaving 18 bases between the germline ends. The CDR3 is 17 residues long. Sequencing used peripheral blood mononuclear cells. This rearrangement joins TRBV20-1 to TRBJ1-2, with D possibly being TRBD1 (5 bases). This TCR was sampled from a person between 18 and 75 years old in good health. CDR3 DNA (partial): TGCAGTGCTAGAGTGGGGGGTGTGAAGAGAACTAACTATGGC. Translation gives CSARVGGVKRTNYG. The CDR3 as a whole reads CSARVGGVKRTNYGYTF.